This T cell receptor beta chain was profiled in a study of monozygotic twins with inflammatory bowel disease. The study's findings and limits: The sharing of clonotypes with others was lower in IBD patients than in healthy twins, especially with disease activity. There was no support for any single strong signal or clonotype associated with IBD.

This CDR3 has 14 amino acids. Germline values: CDR1 SGHRS, CDR2 YFSETQ. Notes on this clonotype: Its antigen is not identified.

From its re-call of the 5' RACE reads, TCRdb lists each CDR3 protein once, without DNA. The listing contains 420,000 or so distinct CDR3 sequences. Without any T cell sorting, total RNA was isolated from whole blood. The sequencing input was blood. This clonotype originated in a human donor with ulcerative colitis or Crohn's disease, or a healthy co-twin of an affected twin (not recorded which). The J gene is TRBJ1-1, the V gene TRBV5-1; without DNA, the TCRdb call of TRBD1 cannot be checked. CDR3 sequence: CASSGMGEKTEAFF.